The following is a TCR beta chain sequence with its context. Its antigen has not been determined. Within one base of it there is no much larger clone, and no base qualities were kept. This sample was included in a study of shared clonotypes between healthy human individuals (dated by TCRdb to the early 2020s). Describing the broader study: The cohort included a few men and two women between 18 and 49 years of age. For each donor, three plates each were used for CD4 naive and CD4 memory, two plates were used for CD8 naive, and one plate was used for CD8 memory. The study deeply sequenced blood TCR repertoires of several healthy adults to estimate repertoire size and the extent of clonotype sharing between individuals. Libraries were prepared and TCR repertoires were sequenced by different laboratories using diverse techniques, in order to increase sequencing depth and limit assay-specific biases. Per donor, leukapheresis produced somewhere between about 0.94 and 10 billion PBMCs. Overall study outcomes, separate from this receptor: Clonotypes shared by all four sorted-subset donors showed higher generation probabilities than non-shared clonotypes. Even with the large sequencing depth, rarefaction of the sorted-subset datasets indicated that sequencing was incomplete. Pairwise subsampling led to the expectation that sequencing depth would affect the degree of clonotype sharing among donors. Sharing across several donors was observed for approximately 5% of naive CD4, under 4% of naive CD8, 2% to 2.5% of memory CD4, and about 0.38% of memory CD8 clonotypes. Larger estimated clonotype richness was generally found for naive subsets than for memory subsets. Because the study included a small number of donors, the genetic and exposure-history diversity represented was limited. Sampling was limited to blood, and TCR repertoires in tissue likely differ from TCR repertoires in blood.

CDR1 SGHRS and CDR2 YFSETQ are derived from the germline V gene. A distance of 7 bases separates the germline ends of V and J, which lose 1 base and 0 bases respectively. Its CDR3 holds 14 amino acids, cysteine through phenylalanine. CDR3 DNA is the only sequence kept; it has 42 bases, read in frame from the first base. TCR CDR3 regions were amplified from genomic DNA by multiplex PCR using the deep immunoSEQ assay. Extracted genomic DNA from each cell subset was spread evenly across all wells of several immunoSEQ 96-well plates, with each plate serving as a replicate. Each replicate PCR for sorted subsets received about 220 ng genomic DNA, equal to 30,000 or so T cell genomes. Purified libraries were measured with a Qubit 3.0 fluorometer, size-checked on a Bioanalyzer 2100, and measured again with the KAPA Library Quantification kit. Each immunoSEQ 96-well plate was sequenced on its own single-read 150-cycle Illumina NextSeq 550 flow cell. Turning to the authors' computational methods: Because the immunoSEQ output included only junctional sequences and no quality scores, the filtering could not be the same as the filtering used for full-length reads. Sequences were annotated with PyIR, a Python wrapper for IgBLAST v1.9, and V/J genes and CDR3 were assigned using IMGT germline references. Any read was removed if the V/J assignment was weak (E-value above 1e-6), the CDR3 was missing, or the read contained stop codons, out-of-frame junctions, or ambiguous translated residues. V3J clonotypes were defined by identical inferred V gene, J gene, and CDR3 amino acid sequence. The percentage overlap between two repertoires was calculated by dividing the number of shared unique clonotypes by the size of the smaller repertoire. RTK rarefaction, the Chao1 estimator, and Recon v2.1 estimates of unobserved clonotypes were used to assess repertoire richness. For all TCRbeta clonotypes obtained by the gDNA method from a few donors, generation probabilities were computed with OLGA. Entries here come from immuneACCESS through TCRdb and include only in-frame sequences with V and J called. Some clones fail to appear in such tables; in the studies checked, an unresolved V gene covers under half of the shortfall, and the cause of the remainder is unknown. Clonal size and the V and J genes are those of that table, whereas D and trimming came from the DNA. Present in this sample are 2,500,000 or so clones, around nine tenths of which were seen just once. Over 0.12% of the sample comes from the top ten.

Healthy HIV-negative adults with no recently reported acute infections or vaccinations were included as donors. Only Caucasian adults living in Nashville, Tennessee, USA were represented among the donors. CD4+ T cells were enriched through magnetic negative selection, after which naive cells were positively selected on CD45RA and the remaining negative fraction served as the memory subset. Blood was collected by leukapheresis, and PBMCs were isolated by Ficoll-Histopaque density gradient centrifugation and then cryopreserved in liquid nitrogen vapor phase. Purity and quantity of every magnetically sorted T cell population were checked by analytical flow cytometry. Each sorted fraction had its genomic DNA isolated and then quantified by UV absorbance on a Nanodrop 2000c.

In this chain, TRBV5-1 is recombined with TRBJ2-5; the D gene assignment is perhaps TRBD1 or TRBD2, with each matching 5 bases. This clonotype was sampled from a man aged 18 to 30 in good health. Sequencing was performed on naive CD4+ T cells sorted from blood. This specimen's cell subset or site label, per the study, means: CD45RA+ positively selected. The sequenced DNA: TGCGCCAGCAGCTTGTCGGGACACCAAGAGACCCAGTACTTC. Its protein is CASSLSGHQETQYF.